The present entry profiles one TCR beta chain with its context. Its antigen remains unknown. Clones were sequenced by immunoSEQ multiplex PCR, and TCRdb holds only the in-frame ones, with some missing. The sample has roughly 2.2 million clones; just over 90% are singletons. Trimming took 5 bases from V and 3 from J; bases not matched to a gene: 9. Germline lookup yields CDR1 SGHTA and CDR2 FQGNSA. The CDR3 spans 15 residues. This entry comes from a study of shared clonotypes between healthy human individuals. Study information: Each donor contributed plates that comprised three CD4 naive, three CD4 memory, two CD8 naive and one CD8 memory.

General study results and limits: Shared across a handful of donors were roughly 5% of the naive CD4 clonotypes.

V usage is TRBV7-2 and J usage is TRBJ1-1; 7 nucleotides match TRBD1. Sequencing input: naive CD4+ T cells from PBMCs. Indicated subset: CD45RA+ positively selected. The sequence was obtained from a man aged 18 to 35 in good health. Some clones in this sample may be carry-over from other donors' samples. The CDR3, as DNA: TGTGCCAGCAGCGCCCACAGGGGTGGGTACACTGAAGCTTTCTTT. This sequence encodes CASSAHRGGYTEAFF.